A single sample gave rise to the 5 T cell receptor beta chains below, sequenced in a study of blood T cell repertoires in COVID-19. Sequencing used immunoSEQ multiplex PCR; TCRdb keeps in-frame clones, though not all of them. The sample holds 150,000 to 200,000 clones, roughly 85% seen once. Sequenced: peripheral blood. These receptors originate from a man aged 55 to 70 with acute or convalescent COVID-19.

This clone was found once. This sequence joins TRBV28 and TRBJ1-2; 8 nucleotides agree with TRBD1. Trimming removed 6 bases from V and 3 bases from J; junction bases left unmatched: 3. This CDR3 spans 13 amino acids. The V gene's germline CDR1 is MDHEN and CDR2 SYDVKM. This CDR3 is CASRSGQDYGYTF. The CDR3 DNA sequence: TGTGCCAGCAGATCGGGACAGGACTATGGCTACACCTTC.

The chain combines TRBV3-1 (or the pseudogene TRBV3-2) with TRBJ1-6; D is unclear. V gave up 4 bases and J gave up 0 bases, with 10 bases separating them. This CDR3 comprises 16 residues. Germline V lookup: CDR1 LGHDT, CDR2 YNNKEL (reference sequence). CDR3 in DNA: TGTGCCAGCAGCCCCCCCGGGAGCTCCTATAATTCACCCCTCCACTTT. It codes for CASSPPGSSYNSPLHF.

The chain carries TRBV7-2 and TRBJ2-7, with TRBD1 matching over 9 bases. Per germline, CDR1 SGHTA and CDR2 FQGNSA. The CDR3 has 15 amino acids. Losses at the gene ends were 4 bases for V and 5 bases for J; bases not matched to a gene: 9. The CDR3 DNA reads TGTGCCAGCAGCTCACCGGACAGGGGTGTCCACGAGCAGTACTTC. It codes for CASSSPDRGVHEQYF.

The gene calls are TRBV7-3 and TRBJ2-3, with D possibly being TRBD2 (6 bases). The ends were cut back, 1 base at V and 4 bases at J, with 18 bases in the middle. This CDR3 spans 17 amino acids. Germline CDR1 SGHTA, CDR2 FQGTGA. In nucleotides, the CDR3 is TGTGCCAGCAGCTTAAACCAAGCCGGGCCGGGGGCAGATACGCAGTATTTT. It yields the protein CASSLNQAGPGADTQYF.

The CDR3 sequence: CASKREDNEQFF. The CDR3 coding sequence is TGTGCCAGTAAGCGGGAGGATAATGAGCAGTTCTTC. V and J are TRBV19 and TRBJ2-1; 9 bases fit TRBD2. This CDR3 region has 12 residues. Germline trimming cut 7 bases from V and 7 bases from J; bases unmatched to any gene: 2. CDR1 is LNHDA and CDR2 is SQIVND in the germline V gene (reference sequence).